These T cell receptor beta chains were read from a single sample in a study of blood T cell repertoires in COVID-19. The assay was immunoSEQ multiplex PCR, and TCRdb's table has in-frame clones only and misses some. The sample contains under 100,000 clones, about four fifths of which appear only once. The sequencing input was peripheral blood. All receptors derive from a woman aged 40 to 49 with active or convalescent COVID-19. Each CDR3 is given with its conserved first and last residue. Each record gives: V gene, D gene, clone size, J gene, CDR3 protein, CDR3 DNA. The D gene is left open where the match is weak. Size is omitted from some rows. Given values are once, few, many or a class for expanded clones.

V gene: TRBV28; D gene: -; clone size: few; J gene: TRBJ1-4; CDR3 protein: CASIPGGTTNEKLFF; CDR3 DNA: TGTGCCAGCATCCCCGGAGGGACAACTAATGAAAAACTGTTTTTT
V gene: TRBV18; D gene: TRBD1; clone size: -; J gene: TRBJ2-3; CDR3 protein: CASSPPGTASTDTQYF; CDR3 DNA: TGTGCCAGCTCACCTCCCGGGACAGCTAGCACAGATACGCAGTATTTT
V gene: TRBV7-9; D gene: TRBD1; clone size: many; J gene: TRBJ1-6; CDR3 protein: CASSSTGGDSPLHF; CDR3 DNA: TGTGCCAGCAGCTCTACAGGGGGGGATTCACCCCTCCACTTT
V gene: TRBV9; D gene: TRBD2; clone size: few; J gene: TRBJ2-3; CDR3 protein: CASGPGLAADTQYF; CDR3 DNA: TGTGCCAGCGGCCCGGGACTAGCGGCAGATACGCAGTATTTT
V gene: TRBV5-1; D gene: TRBD1; clone size: -; J gene: TRBJ1-4; CDR3 protein: CASSLGGTGANEKLFF; CDR3 DNA: TGCGCCAGCAGCTTGGGAGGGACAGGGGCGAATGAAAAACTGTTTTTT
V gene: TRBV6-2/TRBV6-3; D gene: -; clone size: -; J gene: TRBJ1-2; CDR3 protein: CASSPDRSYGYTF; CDR3 DNA: TGTGCCAGCAGTCCGGACAGAAGTTATGGCTACACCTTC
V gene: TRBV27; D gene: -; clone size: -; J gene: TRBJ1-6; CDR3 protein: CASSFVGTNYNSPLHF; CDR3 DNA: TGTGCCAGCAGTTTCGTAGGGACTAACTATAATTCACCCCTCCACTTT
V gene: TRBV30; D gene: TRBD1; clone size: -; J gene: TRBJ1-5; CDR3 protein: CAWSTGAGNQPQHF; CDR3 DNA: TGTGCCTGGAGTACAGGGGCCGGCAATCAGCCCCAGCATTTT
V gene: TRBV5-5; D gene: TRBD2; clone size: -; J gene: TRBJ2-4; CDR3 protein: CASSWERPSGGALAKNIQYF; CDR3 DNA: TGTGCCAGCAGCTGGGAGAGGCCTAGCGGGGGGGCTCTAGCCAAAAACATTCAGTACTTC
V gene: TRBV12-3/TRBV12-4; D gene: -; clone size: -; J gene: TRBJ1-2; CDR3 protein: CASSRDTVYGYTF; CDR3 DNA: TGTGCCAGCAGTCGGGACACCGTCTATGGCTACACCTTC
V gene: TRBV10-2; D gene: TRBD2; clone size: -; J gene: TRBJ2-1; CDR3 protein: CASSEASRWLAGEQFF; CDR3 DNA: TGCGCCAGCAGTGAGGCCTCGAGGTGGCTAGCGGGTGAGCAGTTCTTC
V gene: TRBV4-3; D gene: TRBD1; clone size: -; J gene: TRBJ2-3; CDR3 protein: CASSLQQGDTQYF; CDR3 DNA: TGCGCCAGCAGCCTTCAACAGGGGGATACGCAGTATTTT
V gene: TRBV12-3/TRBV12-4; D gene: -; clone size: -; J gene: TRBJ2-7; CDR3 protein: CASSFRVSEQYF; CDR3 DNA: TGTGCCAGCAGTTTCAGGGTCTCCGAGCAGTACTTC
V gene: TRBV28; D gene: TRBD1; clone size: -; J gene: TRBJ1-1; CDR3 protein: CASSFYGTVTEAFF; CDR3 DNA: TGTGCCAGCAGTTTTTACGGGACAGTGACTGAAGCTTTCTTT
V gene: TRBV3-1/TRBV3-2; D gene: TRBD2; clone size: -; J gene: TRBJ2-2; CDR3 protein: CASSQEASGVYTGELFF; CDR3 DNA: TGTGCCAGCAGCCAAGAGGCTAGCGGGGTCTACACCGGGGAGCTGTTTTTT
V gene: TRBV4-3; D gene: -; clone size: -; J gene: TRBJ1-1; CDR3 protein: CASSQQRDLNTEAFF; CDR3 DNA: TGCGCCAGCAGCCAACAAAGGGACTTAAACACTGAAGCTTTCTTT
V gene: TRBV11-2; D gene: -; clone size: -; J gene: TRBJ1-1; CDR3 protein: CASSFQGNTEAFF; CDR3 DNA: TGTGCCAGCAGCTTCCAGGGGAACACTGAAGCTTTCTTT
V gene: TRBV11-1; D gene: -; clone size: -; J gene: TRBJ1-3; CDR3 protein: CASSRQDSGNTIYF; CDR3 DNA: TGTGCCAGCAGCCGACAGGACTCTGGAAACACCATATATTTT
V gene: TRBV5-4; D gene: TRBD1; clone size: -; J gene: TRBJ2-7; CDR3 protein: CASSFPGTGDYEQYF; CDR3 DNA: TGTGCCAGCAGCTTCCCCGGGACAGGAGATTACGAGCAGTACTTC
V gene: TRBV14; D gene: -; clone size: -; J gene: TRBJ2-2; CDR3 protein: CASSRAWQVPGELFF; CDR3 DNA: TGTGCCAGCAGTCGCGCTTGGCAGGTCCCCGGGGAGCTGTTTTTT
V gene: TRBV29-1; D gene: -; clone size: -; J gene: TRBJ1-1; CDR3 protein: CSVEERGKGLEAFF; CDR3 DNA: TGCAGCGTTGAAGAGCGGGGGAAGGGTCTTGAAGCTTTCTTT
V gene: TRBV7-2; D gene: -; clone size: -; J gene: TRBJ2-2; CDR3 protein: CASSLAPQVGELFF; CDR3 DNA: TGTGCCAGCAGCTTAGCGCCACAAGTGGGGGAGCTGTTTTTT
V gene: TRBV15; D gene: TRBD1; clone size: -; J gene: TRBJ1-4; CDR3 protein: CATSRDLQGSSKLFF; CDR3 DNA: TGTGCCACCAGCAGAGATCTACAGGGGAGTAGTAAACTGTTTTTT
V gene: TRBV28; D gene: -; clone size: -; J gene: TRBJ1-6; CDR3 protein: CASSRQDSPLHF; CDR3 DNA: TGTGCCAGCAGCCGTCAGGATTCACCCCTCCACTTT
V gene: TRBV28; D gene: -; clone size: -; J gene: TRBJ1-4; CDR3 protein: CASSFVAPTNEKLFF; CDR3 DNA: TGTGCCAGCAGTTTTGTAGCTCCAACTAATGAAAAACTGTTTTTT
V gene: TRBV6-6; D gene: -; clone size: -; J gene: TRBJ1-5; CDR3 protein: CASWGPEGGQPQHF; CDR3 DNA: TGTGCCTCATGGGGCCCGGAGGGTGGTCAGCCCCAGCATTTT
V gene: TRBV25-1; D gene: TRBD2; clone size: -; J gene: TRBJ2-1; CDR3 protein: CASSEWVTSNNEQFF; CDR3 DNA: TGTGCCAGCAGTGAATGGGTGACTAGCAACAATGAGCAGTTCTTC
V gene: TRBV3-1/TRBV3-2; D gene: -; clone size: few; J gene: TRBJ2-5; CDR3 protein: CASSLLQGLSLKTQYF; CDR3 DNA: TGTGCCAGCAGCCTTCTTCAGGGGTTAAGTTTGAAGACCCAGTACTTC
V gene: TRBV7-2; D gene: TRBD2; clone size: -; J gene: TRBJ2-3; CDR3 protein: CASSFVGAGGVTDTQYF; CDR3 DNA: TGTGCCAGCAGCTTCGTGGGGGCGGGGGGTGTGACAGATACGCAGTATTTT
V gene: TRBV6-5; D gene: TRBD2; clone size: -; J gene: TRBJ2-1; CDR3 protein: CASSSPSSGTYNEQFF; CDR3 DNA: TGTGCCAGCAGTTCCCCTTCTAGCGGGACTTACAATGAGCAGTTCTTC
V gene: TRBV6-5; D gene: -; clone size: -; J gene: TRBJ2-3; CDR3 protein: CASSYAGDTQYF; CDR3 DNA: TGTGCCAGCAGTTACGCCGGGGATACGCAGTATTTT
V gene: TRBV9; D gene: TRBD1; clone size: -; J gene: TRBJ1-5; CDR3 protein: CASSGTGDQPQHF; CDR3 DNA: TGTGCCAGCAGCGGGACAGGGGACCAGCCCCAGCATTTT
V gene: TRBV12-3/TRBV12-4; D gene: -; clone size: -; J gene: TRBJ2-5; CDR3 protein: CASSLPPGRVQYF; CDR3 DNA: TGTGCCAGCAGTTTACCCCCTGGTAGAGTCCAGTACTTC
V gene: TRBV6-4; D gene: TRBD1; clone size: -; J gene: TRBJ2-3; CDR3 protein: CASSEGQAFTDTQYF; CDR3 DNA: TGTGCCAGCAGTGAAGGACAGGCCTTCACAGATACGCAGTATTTT
V gene: TRBV28; D gene: -; clone size: -; J gene: TRBJ2-1; CDR3 protein: CASSEAGVMNEQFF; CDR3 DNA: TGTGCCAGCAGCGAGGCAGGGGTAATGAATGAGCAGTTCTTC
V gene: TRBV28; D gene: TRBD2; clone size: -; J gene: TRBJ2-2; CDR3 protein: CASRSPSGRAGELFF; CDR3 DNA: TGTGCCAGCAGATCCCCTAGCGGGAGAGCCGGGGAGCTGTTTTTT
V gene: TRBV18; D gene: -; clone size: -; J gene: TRBJ2-4; CDR3 protein: CASSPEDGNIQYF; CDR3 DNA: TGTGCCAGCTCACCGGAGGACGGAAACATTCAGTACTTC
V gene: TRBV10-3; D gene: TRBD1; clone size: -; J gene: TRBJ2-5; CDR3 protein: CAISNDREQTQYF; CDR3 DNA: TGTGCCATCAGTAACGACAGGGAACAGACCCAGTACTTC
V gene: TRBV5-3; D gene: TRBD1; clone size: -; J gene: TRBJ1-6; CDR3 protein: CARSSTGQESSPLHF; CDR3 DNA: TGTGCCAGAAGCTCCACAGGACAGGAGAGTTCACCCCTCCACTTT
V gene: TRBV28; D gene: TRBD1; clone size: -; J gene: TRBJ2-7; CDR3 protein: CASTQGVYEQYF; CDR3 DNA: TGTGCCAGCACCCAGGGGGTATACGAGCAGTACTTC
V gene: TRBV3-1/TRBV3-2; D gene: TRBD2; clone size: few; J gene: TRBJ2-5; CDR3 protein: CASSQEGERGETQYF; CDR3 DNA: TGTGCCAGCAGCCAAGAGGGGGAGCGGGGCGAGACCCAGTACTTC
V gene: TRBV28; D gene: TRBD2; clone size: many; J gene: TRBJ2-7; CDR3 protein: CASSFGLTSGRIGSYEQYF; CDR3 DNA: TGTGCCAGCAGTTTCGGCTTGACTAGCGGGAGAATAGGCTCCTACGAGCAGTACTTC
V gene: TRBV18; D gene: -; clone size: -; J gene: TRBJ1-1; CDR3 protein: CASSPLLKGGTEAFF; CDR3 DNA: TGTGCCAGCTCACCACTCCTAAAAGGGGGAACTGAAGCTTTCTTT
V gene: TRBV3-1/TRBV3-2; D gene: TRBD1; clone size: -; J gene: TRBJ2-7; CDR3 protein: CASSQLGGTYEQYF; CDR3 DNA: TGTGCCAGCAGCCAACTAGGGGGCACCTACGAGCAGTACTTC
V gene: TRBV12-3/TRBV12-4; D gene: -; clone size: few; J gene: TRBJ1-4; CDR3 protein: CASSLPQGKLFF; CDR3 DNA: TGTGCCAGCAGTTTACCTCAGGGGAAACTGTTTTTT
V gene: TRBV10-2; D gene: -; clone size: -; J gene: TRBJ1-6; CDR3 protein: CASTPGGYDSSPLHF; CDR3 DNA: TGCGCCAGCACCCCCGGGGGTTACGACAGTTCACCCCTCCACTTT
V gene: TRBV5-5; D gene: -; clone size: -; J gene: TRBJ2-5; CDR3 protein: CASSLVSLQETQYF; CDR3 DNA: TGTGCCAGCAGCTTGGTCTCCTTACAAGAGACCCAGTACTTC
V gene: TRBV3-1/TRBV3-2; D gene: -; clone size: -; J gene: TRBJ2-7; CDR3 protein: CASSQEGAKKGYEQYF; CDR3 DNA: TGTGCCAGCAGCCAAGAGGGGGCGAAGAAGGGCTACGAGCAGTACTTC
V gene: TRBV6-5; D gene: -; clone size: -; J gene: TRBJ2-7; CDR3 protein: CASESHYEQYF; CDR3 DNA: TGTGCCAGCGAGTCTCACTACGAGCAGTACTTC
V gene: TRBV28; D gene: -; clone size: -; J gene: TRBJ1-5; CDR3 protein: CASSLIGASQPQHF; CDR3 DNA: TGTGCCAGCAGTTTAATAGGGGCCTCCCAGCCCCAGCATTTT
V gene: TRBV11-2; D gene: TRBD1; clone size: few; J gene: TRBJ2-2; CDR3 protein: CASSLGLGGGNTGELFF; CDR3 DNA: TGTGCCAGCAGCTTAGGGCTAGGGGGCGGGAACACCGGGGAGCTGTTTTTT
V gene: TRBV19; D gene: -; clone size: few; J gene: TRBJ1-2; CDR3 protein: CASSIGRPYGYTF; CDR3 DNA: TGTGCCAGTAGTATTGGCAGGCCTTATGGCTACACCTTC
V gene: TRBV28; D gene: TRBD2; clone size: -; J gene: TRBJ2-5; CDR3 protein: CASSRSRLAQETQYF; CDR3 DNA: TGTGCCAGCAGTCGATCCCGACTAGCCCAAGAGACCCAGTACTTC
V gene: TRBV13; D gene: TRBD2; clone size: -; J gene: TRBJ2-1; CDR3 protein: CASRTSGRLNEQFF; CDR3 DNA: TGTGCCAGCAGGACTAGCGGGAGACTCAATGAGCAGTTCTTC
V gene: TRBV2; D gene: TRBD1; clone size: -; J gene: TRBJ1-2; CDR3 protein: CASSVLTGDYGYTF; CDR3 DNA: TGTGCCAGCAGTGTTCTGACAGGGGACTATGGCTACACCTTC
V gene: TRBV18; D gene: TRBD1; clone size: -; J gene: TRBJ2-7; CDR3 protein: CASSPTPYLGQGAGEQYF; CDR3 DNA: TGTGCCAGCTCACCCACACCCTACCTAGGGCAGGGGGCAGGTGAGCAGTACTTC
V gene: TRBV5-1; D gene: TRBD2; clone size: -; J gene: TRBJ2-5; CDR3 protein: CASSLATLAGGPQETQYF; CDR3 DNA: TGCGCCAGCAGCTTGGCGACACTAGCGGGGGGCCCGCAAGAGACCCAGTACTTC
V gene: TRBV3-1/TRBV3-2; D gene: TRBD1; clone size: -; J gene: TRBJ1-1; CDR3 protein: CASSRTGGLAEAFF; CDR3 DNA: TGTGCCAGCAGCCGCACAGGGGGCTTAGCTGAAGCTTTCTTT
V gene: TRBV19; D gene: TRBD1; clone size: -; J gene: TRBJ1-2; CDR3 protein: CASRSGQGNYGYTF; CDR3 DNA: TGTGCCAGTAGAAGCGGACAGGGTAACTATGGCTACACCTTC
V gene: TRBV7-6; D gene: TRBD2; clone size: -; J gene: TRBJ2-7; CDR3 protein: CASSRATSGITYEQYF; CDR3 DNA: TGTGCCAGCAGCAGAGCGACTAGCGGGATAACCTACGAGCAGTACTTC